The TCR beta chain under discussion was sequenced for a study of monozygotic twins with inflammatory bowel disease. The CDR3 sequence is 16 residues long. Germline values: CDR1 SGDLS, CDR2 YYNGEE. TCRdb re-called the 5' RACE reads and catalogs CDR3 proteins one per entry, DNA excluded. The data include about 380,000 distinct CDR3 sequences; the top ten clones carry 2% to 3%. The chain is built from TRBV9 and TRBJ2-1; TCRdb lists TRBD1, though no DNA is available to test this call. Material: blood. The sequence derives from a human donor with ulcerative colitis or Crohn's disease, or a healthy co-twin of an affected twin (not recorded which). CDR3 loop: CASSVGYTGGLNEQFF.